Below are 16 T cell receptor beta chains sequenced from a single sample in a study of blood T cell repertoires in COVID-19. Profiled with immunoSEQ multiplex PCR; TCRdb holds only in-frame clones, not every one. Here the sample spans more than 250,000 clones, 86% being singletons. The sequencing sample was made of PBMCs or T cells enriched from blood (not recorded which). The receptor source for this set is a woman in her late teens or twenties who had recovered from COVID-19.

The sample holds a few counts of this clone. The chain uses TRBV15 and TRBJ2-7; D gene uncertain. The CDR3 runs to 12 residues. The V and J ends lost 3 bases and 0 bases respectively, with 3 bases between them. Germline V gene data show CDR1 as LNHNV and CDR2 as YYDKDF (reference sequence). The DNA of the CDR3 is TGTGCCACCAGCAGGAGCTCCTACGAGCAGTACTTC. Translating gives CATSRSSYEQYF. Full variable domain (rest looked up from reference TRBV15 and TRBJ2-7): DAMVIQNPRYQVTQFGKPVTLSCSQTLNHNVMYWYQQKSSQAPKLLFHYYDKDFNNEADTPDNFQSRRPNTSFCFLDIRSPGLGDTAMYLCATSRSSYEQYFGPGTRLTVT.

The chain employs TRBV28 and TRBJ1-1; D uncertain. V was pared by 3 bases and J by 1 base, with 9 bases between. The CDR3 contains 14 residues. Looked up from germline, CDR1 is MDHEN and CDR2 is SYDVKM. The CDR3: CASSLVEANTEAFF. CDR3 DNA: TGTGCCAGCAGTTTGGTGGAGGCGAACACTGAAGCTTTCTTT.

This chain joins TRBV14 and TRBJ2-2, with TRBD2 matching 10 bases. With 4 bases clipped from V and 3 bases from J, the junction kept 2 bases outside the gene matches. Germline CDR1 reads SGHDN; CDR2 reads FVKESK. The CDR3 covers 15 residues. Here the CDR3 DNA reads TGTGCCAGCAGCCGGACTAGCGGCTACACCGGGGAGCTGTTTTTT. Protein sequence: CASSRTSGYTGELFF.

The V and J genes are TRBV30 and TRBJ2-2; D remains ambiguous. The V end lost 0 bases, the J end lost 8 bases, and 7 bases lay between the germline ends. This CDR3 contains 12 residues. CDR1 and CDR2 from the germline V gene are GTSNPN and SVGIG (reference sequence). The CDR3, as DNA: TGTGCCTGGAGTGTCTTATCTGGGGAGCTGTTTTTT. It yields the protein CAWSVLSGELFF.

CDR3 residues: CATQSRTEHTDTQYF. CDR3 nucleotides: TGTGCCACCCAAAGCCGGACAGAGCACACAGATACGCAGTATTTT. The chain has TRBV24-1 and TRBJ2-3; D possibly corresponds to TRBD1 (6 bases). CDR1 KGHDR and CDR2 SFDVKD come from the germline V gene. With 9 bases removed from V and 2 bases from J, the gap between germline ends came to 17 bases. The CDR3 is 15 residues long.

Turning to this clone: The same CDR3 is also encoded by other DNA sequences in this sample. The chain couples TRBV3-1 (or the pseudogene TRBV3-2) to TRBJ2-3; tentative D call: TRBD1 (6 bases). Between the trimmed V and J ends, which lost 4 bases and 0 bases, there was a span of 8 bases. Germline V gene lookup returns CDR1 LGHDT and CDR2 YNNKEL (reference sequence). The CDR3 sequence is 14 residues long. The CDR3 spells CASSRGGSTDTQYF. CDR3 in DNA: TGTGCCAGCAGCCGAGGGGGAAGCACAGATACGCAGTATTTT.

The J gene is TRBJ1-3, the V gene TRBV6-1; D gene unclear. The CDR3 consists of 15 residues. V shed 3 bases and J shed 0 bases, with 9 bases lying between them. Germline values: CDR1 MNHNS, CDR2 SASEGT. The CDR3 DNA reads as TGTGCCAGCAGTGACCCTCTAATCTCTGGAAACACCATATATTTT. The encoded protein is CASSDPLISGNTIYF.

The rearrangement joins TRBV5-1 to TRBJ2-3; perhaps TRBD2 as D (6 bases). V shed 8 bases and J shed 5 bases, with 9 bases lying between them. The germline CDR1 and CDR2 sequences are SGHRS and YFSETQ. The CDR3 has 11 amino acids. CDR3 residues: CASRREDTQYF. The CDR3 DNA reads TGCGCCAGTAGGAGGGAAGATACGCAGTATTTT.

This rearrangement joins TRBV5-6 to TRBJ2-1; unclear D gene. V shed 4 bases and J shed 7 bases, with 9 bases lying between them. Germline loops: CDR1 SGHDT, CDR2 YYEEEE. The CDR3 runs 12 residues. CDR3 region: CASSEPRNEQFF. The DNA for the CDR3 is TGTGCCAGCAGCGAACCTAGAAATGAGCAGTTCTTC.

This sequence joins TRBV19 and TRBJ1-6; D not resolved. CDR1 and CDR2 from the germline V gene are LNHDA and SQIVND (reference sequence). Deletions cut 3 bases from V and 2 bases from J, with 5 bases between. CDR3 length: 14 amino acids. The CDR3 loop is CASSILAYNSPLHF. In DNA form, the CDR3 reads TGTGCCAGTAGTATTCTCGCCTATAATTCACCCCTCCACTTT. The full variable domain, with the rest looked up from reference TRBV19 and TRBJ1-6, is DGGITQSPKYLFRKEGQNVTLSCEQNLNHDAMYWYRQDPGQGLRLIYYSQIVNDFQKGDIAEGYSVSREKKESFPLTVTSAQKNPTAFYLCASSILAYNSPLHFGNGTRLTVT.

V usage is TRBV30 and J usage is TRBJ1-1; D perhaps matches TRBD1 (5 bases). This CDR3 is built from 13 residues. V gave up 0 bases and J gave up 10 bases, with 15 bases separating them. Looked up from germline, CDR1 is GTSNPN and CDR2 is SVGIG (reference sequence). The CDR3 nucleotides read TGTGCCTGGAGTGTAGTGGCAGGGCAGGGAGCTTTCTTT. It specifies CAWSVVAGQGAFF. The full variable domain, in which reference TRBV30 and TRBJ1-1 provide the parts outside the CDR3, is SQTIHQWPATLVQPVGSPLSLECTVEGTSNPNLYWYRQAAGRGLQLLFYSVGIGQISSEVPQNLSASRPQDRQFILSSKKLLLSDSGFYLCAWSVVAGQGAFFGQGTRLTVV.

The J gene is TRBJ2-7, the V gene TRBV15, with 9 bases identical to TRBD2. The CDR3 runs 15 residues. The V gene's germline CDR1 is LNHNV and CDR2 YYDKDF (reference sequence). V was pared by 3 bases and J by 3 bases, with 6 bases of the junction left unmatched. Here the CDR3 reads CATSSRGGRDYEQYF. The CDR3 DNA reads TGTGCCACCAGCAGTAGGGGCGGGAGGGACTACGAGCAGTACTTC.

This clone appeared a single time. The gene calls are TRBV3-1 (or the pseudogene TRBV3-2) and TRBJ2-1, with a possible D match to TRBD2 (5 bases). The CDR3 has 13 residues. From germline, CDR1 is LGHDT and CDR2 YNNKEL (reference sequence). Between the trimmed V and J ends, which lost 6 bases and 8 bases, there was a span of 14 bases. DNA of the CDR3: TGTGCCAGCAGTACGCGGGCCGGGGATGAGCAGTTCTTC. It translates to CASSTRAGDEQFF.

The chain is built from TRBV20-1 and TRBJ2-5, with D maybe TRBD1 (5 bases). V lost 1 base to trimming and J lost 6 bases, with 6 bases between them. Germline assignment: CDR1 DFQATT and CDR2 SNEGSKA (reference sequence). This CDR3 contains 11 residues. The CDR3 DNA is TGCAGTGCTAGAGGACAGAAGACCCAGTACTTC. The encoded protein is CSARGQKTQYF.

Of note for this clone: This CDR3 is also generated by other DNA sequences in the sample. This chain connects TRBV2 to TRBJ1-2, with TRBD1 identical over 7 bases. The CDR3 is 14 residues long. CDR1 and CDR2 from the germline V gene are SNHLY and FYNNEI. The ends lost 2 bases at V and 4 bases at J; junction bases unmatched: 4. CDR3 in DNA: TGTGCCAGCAGTGAAAGACAGGGTCCCTATGGCTACACCTTC. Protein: CASSERQGPYGYTF.

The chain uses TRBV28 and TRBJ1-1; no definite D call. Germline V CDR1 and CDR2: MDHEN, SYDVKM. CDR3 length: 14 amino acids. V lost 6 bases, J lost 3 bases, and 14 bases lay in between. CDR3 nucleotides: TGTGCCAGCAGGGCCGGAAGCGGGGACACTGAAGCTTTCTTT. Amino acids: CASRAGSGDTEAFF.